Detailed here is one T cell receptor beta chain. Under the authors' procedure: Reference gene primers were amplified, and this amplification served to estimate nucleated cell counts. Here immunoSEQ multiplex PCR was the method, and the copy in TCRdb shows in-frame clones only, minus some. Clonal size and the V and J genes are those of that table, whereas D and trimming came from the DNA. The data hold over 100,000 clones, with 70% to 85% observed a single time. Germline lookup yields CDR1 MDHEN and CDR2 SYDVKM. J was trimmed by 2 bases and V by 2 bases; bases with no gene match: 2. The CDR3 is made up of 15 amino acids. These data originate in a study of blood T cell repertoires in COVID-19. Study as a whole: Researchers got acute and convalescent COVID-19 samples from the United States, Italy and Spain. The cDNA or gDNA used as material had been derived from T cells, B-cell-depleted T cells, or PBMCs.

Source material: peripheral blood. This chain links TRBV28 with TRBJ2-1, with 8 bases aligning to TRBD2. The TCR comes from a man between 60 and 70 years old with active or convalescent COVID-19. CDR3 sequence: CASSLTGGPYNEQFF. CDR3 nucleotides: TGTGCCAGCAGTTTAACGGGAGGGCCCTACAATGAGCAGTTCTTC.